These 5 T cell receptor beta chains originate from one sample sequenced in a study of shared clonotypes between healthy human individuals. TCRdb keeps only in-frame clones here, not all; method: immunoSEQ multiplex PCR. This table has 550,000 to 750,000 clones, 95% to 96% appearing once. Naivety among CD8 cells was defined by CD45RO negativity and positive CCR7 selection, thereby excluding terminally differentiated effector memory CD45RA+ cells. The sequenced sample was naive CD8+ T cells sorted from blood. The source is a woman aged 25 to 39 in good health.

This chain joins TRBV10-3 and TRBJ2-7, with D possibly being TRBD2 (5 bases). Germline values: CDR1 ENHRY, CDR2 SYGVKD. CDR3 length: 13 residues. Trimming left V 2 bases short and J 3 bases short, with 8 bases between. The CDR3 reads CAISEAGLYEQYF. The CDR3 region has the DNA TGTGCCATCAGTGAGGCGGGCCTCTACGAGCAGTACTTC.

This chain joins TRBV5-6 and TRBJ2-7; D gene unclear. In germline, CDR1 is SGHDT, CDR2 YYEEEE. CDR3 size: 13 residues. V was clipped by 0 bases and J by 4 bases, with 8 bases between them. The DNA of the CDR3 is TGTGCCAGCAGCTTGGGGGTGGGTTACGAGCAGTACTTC. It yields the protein CASSLGVGYEQYF.

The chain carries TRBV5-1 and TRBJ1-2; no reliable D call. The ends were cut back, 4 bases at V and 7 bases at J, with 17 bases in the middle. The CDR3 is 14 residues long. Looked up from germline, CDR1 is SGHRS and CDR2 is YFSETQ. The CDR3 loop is CASSPEGPGGGYTF. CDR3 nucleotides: TGCGCCAGCAGCCCGGAAGGGCCAGGAGGTGGCTACACCTTC.

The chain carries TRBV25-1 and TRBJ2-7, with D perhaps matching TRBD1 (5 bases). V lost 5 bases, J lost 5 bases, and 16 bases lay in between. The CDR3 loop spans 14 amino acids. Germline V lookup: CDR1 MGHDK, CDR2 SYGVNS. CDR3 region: CASSHTGSSDEQYF. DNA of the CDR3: TGTGCCAGCAGTCATACAGGATCCTCGGACGAGCAGTACTTC.

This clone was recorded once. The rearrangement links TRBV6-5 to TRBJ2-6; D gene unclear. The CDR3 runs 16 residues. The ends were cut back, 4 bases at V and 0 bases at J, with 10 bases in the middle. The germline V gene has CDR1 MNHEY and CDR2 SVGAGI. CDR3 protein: CASSFGRPSGANVLTF. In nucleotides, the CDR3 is TGTGCCAGCAGTTTTGGACGGCCCTCTGGGGCCAACGTCCTGACTTTC.